These T cell receptor beta chains were read from a single sample in a study of radiotherapy plus CTLA-4 blockade in lung cancer. Here immunoSEQ multiplex PCR was the method, and the copy in TCRdb shows in-frame clones only, minus some. The sample includes about 93,000 clones, approximately 86% of them seen just once. Sequences were derived from peripheral blood, sampled from a patient treated with radiotherapy plus ipilimumab. Source of these receptors: a human donor with non-small cell lung cancer that progressed on radiotherapy plus ipilimumab. Each CDR3 is given with its conserved first and last residue. Fields, in order: D gene, V gene, clone size, J gene, CDR3 protein, CDR3 DNA. The D gene is left open where the match is weak. Clone size is given for some rows only: seen once, a few or many times, or a class if the clone is expanded.

-	TRBV2	-	TRBJ1-2	CASSEVGGRKGYTF	TGTGCCAGCAGTGAAGTTGGGGGTCGGAAAGGCTACACCTTC
-	TRBV19	-	TRBJ1-5	CASSIGQLRNQPQHF	TGTGCCAGTAGTATAGGACAGCTCCGCAATCAGCCCCAGCATTTT
-	TRBV30	once	TRBJ2-1	CAWSSNNEQFF	TGTGCCTGGAGCTCCAACAATGAGCAGTTCTTC
TRBD2	TRBV2	-	TRBJ2-1	CASSLRTSGHNEQFF	TGTGCCAGCAGCTTAAGGACTAGCGGCCACAATGAGCAGTTCTTC
TRBD2	TRBV29-1	-	TRBJ2-5	CSVPAGARETQYF	TGCAGCGTTCCGGCGGGAGCGAGAGAGACCCAGTACTTC
TRBD2	TRBV5-1	-	TRBJ2-3	CASSVASGSTDTQYF	TGCGCCAGCAGCGTTGCTAGCGGATCCACAGATACGCAGTATTTT
TRBD1	TRBV7-3	-	TRBJ2-7	CASSLNRGSEQYF	TGTGCCAGCAGCTTAAACAGGGGCTCCGAGCAGTACTTC
TRBD2	TRBV29-1	-	TRBJ2-3	CSALLGLAYSTDTQYF	TGCAGCGCTCTATTGGGACTAGCGTATAGCACAGATACGCAGTATTTT
-	TRBV11-1	-	TRBJ2-5	CASSLGYQETQYF	TGTGCCAGCAGCTTGGGGTACCAAGAGACCCAGTACTTC
-	TRBV15	-	TRBJ2-3	CATGEGFSTDTQYF	TGTGCCACCGGAGAGGGGTTCTCGACAGATACGCAGTATTTT
TRBD1	TRBV6-6	-	TRBJ1-5	CASSPRQGHQPQHF	TGTGCCAGCAGTCCCCGACAGGGGCATCAGCCCCAGCATTTT
-	TRBV7-9	-	TRBJ2-1	CASSLVAGSWNEQFF	TGTGCCAGCAGCTTAGTGGCGGGTTCCTGGAATGAGCAGTTCTTC
-	TRBV6-1	-	TRBJ1-2	CASKTVGGYTF	TGTGCCAGCAAGACAGTTGGAGGCTACACCTTC
-	TRBV29-1	-	TRBJ2-1	CSVAKTNSYNEQFF	TGCAGCGTAGCCAAAACTAACTCCTACAATGAGCAGTTCTTC
-	TRBV6-5	-	TRBJ1-1	CASSYSSGVEDEAFF	TGTGCCAGCAGTTACTCCAGCGGTGTGGAGGATGAAGCTTTCTTT
-	TRBV11-3	-	TRBJ1-2	CASSLNHLYGYTF	TGTGCCAGCAGCCTCAATCATCTCTATGGCTACACCTTC
-	TRBV29-1	-	TRBJ1-2	CSVEDVQGLGGYTF	TGCAGCGTTGAAGACGTTCAGGGCTTAGGTGGCTACACCTTC
TRBD1	TRBV18	-	TRBJ2-2	CASSRIQGAPGELFF	TGTGCCAGCTCACGCATACAGGGGGCCCCCGGGGAGCTGTTTTTT
-	TRBV6-1	-	TRBJ2-7	CASTPASYEQYF	TGTGCCAGCACCCCAGCCTCCTACGAGCAGTACTTC
-	TRBV18	-	TRBJ2-5	CASSFYRAQETQYF	TGTGCCAGCTCATTCTACAGGGCACAAGAGACCCAGTACTTC
-	TRBV19	-	TRBJ2-7	CASRREMGQTYEQYF	TGTGCCAGTAGGAGGGAGATGGGGCAGACCTACGAGCAGTACTTC
TRBD2	TRBV30	-	TRBJ2-1	CAFLAGGSNEQFF	TGTGCCTTCCTAGCGGGAGGGAGTAATGAGCAGTTCTTC
TRBD2	TRBV30	-	TRBJ2-5	CAWSRSGGETQYF	TGTGCCTGGAGCAGGTCGGGGGGAGAGACCCAGTACTTC
-	TRBV18	-	TRBJ1-4	CASSPRTGSNEKLFF	TGTGCCAGCTCACCGCGGACCGGGTCTAATGAAAAACTGTTTTTT